A single sample is the source of the 25 T cell receptor beta chains below, sequenced in a study of cytomegalovirus exposure and HLA in healthy donors. The PCR ran on 60 Vbeta and 13 Jbeta primers. Clones were sequenced by immunoSEQ multiplex PCR, and TCRdb holds only the in-frame ones, with some missing. The repertoire holds some 140,000 clones, with 70% to 85% as singletons. The specimen sequenced was PBMCs. These receptors all stem from a woman aged 45-65 years in good health and CMV-seropositive.

This chain links TRBV30 with TRBJ2-5; possible D gene TRBD1, 6 bases. Trimming took 5 bases from V and 5 from J, leaving 12 bases between them. The CDR3 extends over 12 amino acids. The V gene's germline CDR1 is GTSNPN and CDR2 SVGIG (reference sequence). CDR3 amino acids: CAWSRGRETQYF. The CDR3 DNA reads as TGTGCCTGGTCCAGGGGTCGGGAGACCCAGTACTTC.

V usage is TRBV11-2 and J usage is TRBJ1-3; D perhaps matches TRBD1 (6 bases). The DNA end is more similar to TRBJ2-2, so the J call may be wrong. The CDR3 covers 14 residues. The germline V gene encodes CDR1 SGHAT and CDR2 FQNNGV. CDR3 residues: CASSLGTAAGELFF. CDR3 bases: TGTGCCAGCAGCTTAGGGACAGCCGCCGGGGAGCTGTTTTTT.

This chain connects TRBV5-1 to TRBJ2-3; tentative D call: TRBD2 (6 bases). Germline V gene sequence: CDR1 SGHRS, CDR2 YFSETQ. The CDR3 loop spans 14 amino acids. The germline V and J ends were trimmed by 0 bases and 2 bases, with 7 bases remaining between them. The CDR3: CASSLGGTTDTQYF. CDR3 nucleotide sequence: TGCGCCAGCAGCTTGGGCGGGACCACAGATACGCAGTATTTT.

The chain recombines TRBV6-1 with TRBJ1-2; the D gene is possibly TRBD1 (6 bases). The CDR3 extends over 14 amino acids. Germline CDR1 is MNHNS and CDR2 is SASEGT. Trimming pared 4 bases from V and 2 bases from J, leaving 11 bases between. The CDR3 region has the DNA TGTGCCAGCAGTGCTGAACAGGGAAACTATGGCTACACCTTC. Amino acids: CASSAEQGNYGYTF.

The J gene is TRBJ2-7, the V gene TRBV4-3, with D tentatively TRBD2 (6 bases). The germline V gene encodes CDR1 LGHNA and CDR2 YSLEER. The ends were cut back, 3 bases at V and 3 bases at J, with 9 bases in the middle. This CDR3 has 13 amino acids. As DNA, the CDR3 is TGCGCCAGCAGCCATTTGCGGGGCTACGAGCAGTACTTC. Translation: CASSHLRGYEQYF.

This clone was counted only a few times. This CDR3 is CASSFSGRDGYTF. CDR3 nucleotides: TGTGCCAGCAGTTTTTCGGGGAGAGATGGCTACACCTTC. The chain combines TRBV27 with TRBJ1-2; D is unclear. The ends were cut back, 3 bases at V and 6 bases at J, with 11 bases in the middle. Germline V CDR1 and CDR2: MNHEY, SMNVEV (reference sequence). This CDR3 has 13 amino acids.

The chain combines TRBV4-1 with TRBJ2-7, with D perhaps TRBD1 (6 bases). Germline CDR1 and CDR2: MGHRA and YSYEKL. This CDR3 spans 16 amino acids. V was trimmed by 4 bases and J by 1 base, leaving 17 bases between them. In DNA form, the CDR3 reads TGCGCCAGCAGCCCACAGGCCCAGGGGTGGTCCTACGAGCAGTACTTC. This encodes CASSPQAQGWSYEQYF.

The chain combines TRBV25-1 with TRBJ1-5; D is perhaps TRBD1 (5 bases). V lost 2 bases and J 9 bases, leaving 14 bases between the germline ends. The CDR3 is 14 residues long. CDR1 is MGHDK, CDR2 SYGVNS, per germline. The chain's CDR3 is CASSEGGVQGPQHF. In nucleotides, the CDR3 is TGTGCCAGCAGTGAAGGAGGGGTGCAGGGGCCCCAGCATTTT.

The rearrangement links TRBV7-3 to TRBJ2-7; possibly TRBD1 for D (5 bases). The V end lost 2 bases, the J end lost 7 bases, and 18 bases lay between the germline ends. This CDR3 is built from 15 residues. Germline assignment: CDR1 SGHTA and CDR2 FQGTGA. The CDR3, as DNA: TGTGCCAGCAGCTTAGCGCAGGTAACAGGCCGTGAGCAGTACTTC. Amino acids: CASSLAQVTGREQYF.

A word on this clone: At one end the junction does not follow the germline gene, possibly because of a read error. The chain recombines TRBV7-7 with TRBJ1-1, with TRBD1 matching 7 bases. The CDR3 sequence is 13 residues long. Germline V lookup: CDR1 SSHAT, CDR2 FNYEAQ (reference sequence). The CDR3 region is CASSFDRETEAFF. CDR3 sequence (DNA): TGTGCTAGCAGCTTTGACAGGGAAACTGAAGCTTTCTTT. The whole variable domain, filled in from reference TRBV7-7 and TRBJ1-1, reads GAGVSQSPRYKVTKRGQDVTLRCDPISSHATLYWYQQALGQGPEFLTYFNYEAQPDKSGLPSDRFSAERPEGSISTLTIQRTEQRDSAMYRCASSFDRETEAFFGQGTRLTVV.

As for this clone: The junction departs from the called germline gene at one end, perhaps through a read error. The rearrangement links TRBV7-7 to TRBJ1-5, with D possibly matching TRBD1 (5 bases). Germline V gene data show CDR1 as SSHAT and CDR2 as FNYEAQ (reference sequence). The CDR3 totals 13 residues. The CDR3 here is CASSPEAGQPQHF. The CDR3 DNA is TGTGCTAGCAGCCCAGAGGCAGGGCAGCCCCAGCATTTT.

The chain couples TRBV29-1 to TRBJ2-4; D might be TRBD2 (6 bases). Germline V gives CDR1 SQVTM, CDR2 ANQGSEA. The CDR3 spans 13 residues. The V end lost 5 bases, the J end lost 0 bases, and 8 bases lay between the germline ends. This chain's CDR3 is CSVWGVAKNIQYF. The CDR3 DNA reads TGCAGCGTTTGGGGGGTAGCCAAAAACATTCAGTACTTC.

This chain joins TRBV18 and TRBJ1-4; D gene uncertain. This CDR3 has 12 amino acids. Trimming pared 3 bases from V and 5 bases from J, leaving 4 bases between. Per the germline V gene, CDR1 is KGHSH and CDR2 is LQKENI. CDR3 coding DNA: TGTGCCAGCTCACCGGAGAATGAAAAACTGTTTTTT. Translation: CASSPENEKLFF. Filled out from reference TRBV18 and TRBJ1-4, the complete variable domain reads NAGVMQNPRHLVRRRGQEARLRCSPMKGHSHVYWYRQLPEEGLKFMVYLQKENIIDESGMPKERFSAEFPKEGPSILRIQQVVRGDSAAYFCASSPENEKLFFGSGTQLSVL.

This clone is a singleton in its sample. The J gene is TRBJ2-5, the V gene TRBV7-2; 10 bases line up with TRBD2. CDR3 length equals 16 residues. V lost 5 bases and J lost 4; bases outside the gene matches: 10. Germline CDR1 SGHTA, CDR2 FQGNSA. CDR3 nucleotides: TGTGCCAGCAGCGCCGAAGGAGCGGGGGGGAGAGAGACCCAGTACTTC. It specifies CASSAEGAGGRETQYF.

The CDR3 protein is CASSTPGQGAPGYTF. For the CDR3, the DNA is TGTGCCAGTAGTACGCCGGGACAGGGGGCTCCTGGCTACACCTTC. The chain employs TRBV19 and TRBJ1-2; TRBD1 agrees at 12 bases. This CDR3 is built from 15 residues. CDR1 and CDR2 from the germline V gene are LNHDA and SQIVND (reference sequence). The V segment lost 4 bases and the J segment 7 bases; nucleotides outside the gene matches: 7.

The chain combines TRBV19 with TRBJ1-4, with TRBD1 matching over 10 bases. Germline V CDR1 and CDR2: LNHDA, SQIVND (reference sequence). V was clipped by 5 bases and J by 7 bases; unmatched bases: 7. CDR3 length: 15 residues. CDR3 region: CASSLRQGASEKLFF. Here the CDR3 DNA reads TGTGCCAGTAGTCTCCGACAGGGGGCGTCTGAAAAACTGTTTTTT.

The chain combines TRBV29-1 with TRBJ2-7; tentative D call: TRBD1 (7 bases). Trimming cost V 8 bases and J 3 bases, with 14 bases left between them. The CDR3 spans 12 residues. Germline-derived CDR1 and CDR2 are SQVTM and ANQGSEA. This chain's CDR3 is CSTRQGGYEQYF. DNA for the CDR3: TGCAGCACCAGACAGGGAGGCTACGAGCAGTACTTC.

CDR3 protein: CASSFTGITDTQYF. Here the CDR3 DNA reads TGTGCCAGCAGTTTTACAGGGATCACAGATACGCAGTATTTT. The chain is built from TRBV28 and TRBJ2-3, with TRBD1 as a possible D gene (6 bases). V was clipped by 3 bases and J by 2 bases, with 9 bases between them. CDR3 length: 14 residues. CDR1 is MDHEN and CDR2 is SYDVKM in the germline V gene.

The chain combines TRBV5-6 with TRBJ2-1; 9 bases are a match to TRBD2. V was pared by 6 bases and J by 6 bases, with 7 bases of the junction left unmatched. Germline CDR1 is SGHDT and CDR2 is YYEEEE. This CDR3 has 14 residues. The CDR3 nucleotides read TGTGCCAGCATCCCGGGACTAGCCTTCAATGAGCAGTTCTTC. This encodes CASIPGLAFNEQFF.

CDR3: CASSPLELGGSPNYGYTF. The CDR3, as DNA: TGTGCCAGCTCACCCTTGGAACTGGGAGGGTCACCTAACTATGGCTACACCTTC. V is TRBV18 and J is TRBJ1-2; D is unclear. The CDR3 runs 18 residues. The germline V and J ends were trimmed by 3 bases and 0 bases, with 20 bases remaining between them. CDR1 and CDR2 from the germline V gene are KGHSH and LQKENI.

The V call is TRBV4-3, the J call TRBJ1-1; D is perhaps TRBD1 (5 bases). The length of the CDR3 is 13 residues. With 0 bases removed from V and 10 bases from J, the gap between germline ends came to 12 bases. Per the germline V gene, CDR1 is LGHNA and CDR2 is YSLEER. CDR3 region: CASSQDLVQGAFF. CDR3 nucleotide sequence: TGCGCCAGCAGCCAAGATCTTGTGCAGGGAGCTTTCTTT.

This rearrangement joins TRBV30 to TRBJ2-5; TRBD2 agrees at 10 bases. V shed 4 bases and J 0 bases; nucleotides not matched to a gene: 2. CDR1 is GTSNPN and CDR2 is SVGIG in the germline V gene (reference sequence). This CDR3 spans 14 amino acids. The CDR3 loop is CAWTAGGYQETQYF. The CDR3 nucleotides read TGTGCCTGGACAGCGGGGGGGTACCAAGAGACCCAGTACTTC.

The V call is TRBV15, the J call TRBJ2-2; TRBD1 matches at 9 bases. Germline-derived CDR1 and CDR2 are LNHNV and YYDKDF (reference sequence). The CDR3 totals 17 residues. The junction had 13 bases not matched to a gene; V was cut back by 4 bases and J by 7 bases. CDR3 coding DNA: TGTGCCACCAGCACGGACCCCGGGACAGGGTCTCACGGGGAGCTGTTTTTT. This codes for CATSTDPGTGSHGELFF. The full variable domain, with the rest looked up from reference TRBV15 and TRBJ2-2, is DAMVIQNPRYQVTQFGKPVTLSCSQTLNHNVMYWYQQKSSQAPKLLFHYYDKDFNNEADTPDNFQSRRPNTSFCFLDIRSPGLGDTAMYLCATSTDPGTGSHGELFFGEGSRLTVL.

This clone appeared a few times. CDR3 protein: CASGRFFQQFF. The CDR3, as DNA: TGTGCTAGTGGGCGCTTTTTTCAGCAGTTCTTC. This chain uses TRBV12-5 with TRBJ2-1; the D is unclear. Trimming pared 6 bases from V and 11 bases from J, leaving 11 bases between. The germline V gene encodes CDR1 LGHNT and CDR2 FRNRAP. CDR3 length: 11 amino acids.

The chain joins TRBV28 to TRBJ1-4, with TRBD1 matching over 7 bases. J was trimmed by 0 bases and V by 3 bases; bases with no gene match: 10. Germline V CDR1 and CDR2: MDHEN, SYDVKM. The CDR3 spans 18 residues. This chain's CDR3 is CASSFSDRELATNEKLFF. As DNA, the CDR3 is TGTGCCAGCAGTTTTTCCGACAGGGAACTTGCAACTAATGAAAAACTGTTTTTT.